The rows below give T cell receptor beta chains drawn from one sample of a study of cytomegalovirus exposure and HLA in healthy donors. Sequencing was performed with immunoSEQ multiplex PCR; in TCRdb, only in-frame clones are kept and a portion is missing. The table shows about 110,000 clones, with over 75% occurring only once. Material for sequencing was PBMCs. These receptors were taken from a woman aged 18-29 years in good health and CMV-seronegative. The CDR3 runs from the conserved cysteine through the conserved F or W. D genes are given only for firm matches. Clone size appears in some rows only: once, few, many, or a class for an expanded clone.

d_gene: -; j_gene: TRBJ2-7; v_gene: TRBV6-5; abundance: -; CDR3nt: TGTGCCAGCAGTTACTTTGAGGGAATACGCGAGCAGTACTTC; CDR3aa: CASSYFEGIREQYF
d_gene: -; j_gene: TRBJ1-4; v_gene: TRBV6-1; abundance: -; CDR3nt: TGTGCCAGCAGTGAAGTTTCGGGGGGTGGGGAAAAACTGTTTTTT; CDR3aa: CASSEVSGGGEKLFF
d_gene: -; j_gene: TRBJ1-2; v_gene: TRBV28; abundance: once; CDR3nt: TGTGCCAGCAGTTTAAGGGGGTATGTCGATGGCTACACCTTC; CDR3aa: CASSLRGYVDGYTF
d_gene: -; j_gene: TRBJ1-2; v_gene: TRBV15; abundance: -; CDR3nt: TGTGCCACCAGCAGAGTACGGGGGGCGAACTATGGCTACACCTTC; CDR3aa: CATSRVRGANYGYTF
d_gene: -; j_gene: TRBJ2-3; v_gene: TRBV7-6; abundance: -; CDR3nt: TGTGCCAGCAGCCGAACGGCCGCCGCGGCAGATACGCAGTATTTT; CDR3aa: CASSRTAAAADTQYF
d_gene: -; j_gene: TRBJ1-1; v_gene: TRBV27; abundance: -; CDR3nt: TGTGCCAGCAGTTTCGACATGGCGAACACTGAAGCTTTCTTT; CDR3aa: CASSFDMANTEAFF
d_gene: -; j_gene: TRBJ2-3; v_gene: TRBV28; abundance: -; CDR3nt: TGTGCCAGCAGCCCTCTGCGCGGGGGACAAACGAGCACAGATACGCAGTATTTT; CDR3aa: CASSPLRGGQTSTDTQYF
d_gene: TRBD1; j_gene: TRBJ1-5; v_gene: TRBV30; abundance: -; CDR3nt: TGTGCCTGGAGTCGACGGACAGGGCGCAGTCAGCCCCAGCATTTT; CDR3aa: CAWSRRTGRSQPQHF
d_gene: -; j_gene: TRBJ1-1; v_gene: TRBV5-1; abundance: -; CDR3nt: TGCGCCAGCAGCTTGACACCGAACATGAACACTGAAGCTTTCTTT; CDR3aa: CASSLTPNMNTEAFF
d_gene: -; j_gene: TRBJ1-1; v_gene: TRBV6-5; abundance: -; CDR3nt: TGTGCCAGCAGTAGCAGGGTAGAAACTGAAGCTTTCTTT; CDR3aa: CASSSRVETEAFF
d_gene: TRBD2; j_gene: TRBJ2-1; v_gene: TRBV27; abundance: -; CDR3nt: TGTGGGTCGGGGGGGCCCTACAATGAGCAGTTCTTC; CDR3aa: CGSGGPYNEQFF
d_gene: TRBD1; j_gene: TRBJ2-1; v_gene: TRBV6-1; abundance: many; CDR3nt: TGTGCCAGCAGTGCGCCCGGGACAGATTACAATGAGCAGTTCTTC; CDR3aa: CASSAPGTDYNEQFF
d_gene: -; j_gene: TRBJ2-7; v_gene: TRBV2; abundance: -; CDR3nt: TGTGCCACCACTGGCCAAGGGGCCTACGAGCAGTACTTC; CDR3aa: CATTGQGAYEQYF
d_gene: TRBD2; j_gene: TRBJ2-3; v_gene: TRBV5-1; abundance: -; CDR3nt: TGCGCCAGCAGCGTGACTAGCGGGGGGGATACGCAGTATTTT; CDR3aa: CASSVTSGGDTQYF
d_gene: -; j_gene: TRBJ1-4; v_gene: TRBV29-1; abundance: -; CDR3nt: TGCAGCCATAGCGGGTCTAATGAAAAACTGTTTTTT; CDR3aa: CSHSGSNEKLFF
d_gene: TRBD1; j_gene: TRBJ1-2; v_gene: TRBV29-1; abundance: few; CDR3nt: TGCAGCGTCCAGCAGGGGGACTATGGCTACACCTTC; CDR3aa: CSVQQGDYGYTF
d_gene: TRBD1; j_gene: TRBJ1-6; v_gene: TRBV10-1; abundance: -; CDR3nt: TGCGCCAGCAGTGCACTTATCTCGGGACAGTCACCCCTCTACTTT; CDR3aa: CASSALISGQSPLYF
d_gene: -; j_gene: TRBJ2-7; v_gene: TRBV6-1; abundance: -; CDR3nt: TGTGCCAGCAGCCGGGATTTCTACGAGCAGTACTTC; CDR3aa: CASSRDFYEQYF
d_gene: TRBD2; j_gene: TRBJ2-1; v_gene: TRBV7-2; abundance: -; CDR3nt: TGTGCCAGCAGCCCCTTGACTAGCGGGGGGGCCAGGGCCTACAATGAGCAGTTCTTC; CDR3aa: CASSPLTSGGARAYNEQFF
d_gene: -; j_gene: TRBJ1-2; v_gene: TRBV19; abundance: -; CDR3nt: TGTGCCAGTAGTATCCCAGGAGGGGCCGACTATGGCTACACCTTC; CDR3aa: CASSIPGGADYGYTF
d_gene: -; j_gene: TRBJ1-6; v_gene: TRBV7-9; abundance: -; CDR3nt: TGTGCCAGCAGCGAACTCAATTCACCCCTCCACTTT; CDR3aa: CASSELNSPLHF
d_gene: TRBD1; j_gene: TRBJ1-2; v_gene: TRBV7-9; abundance: -; CDR3nt: TGTGCCAGCAGCGGGGGGACAGGGAACTATGGCTACACCTTC; CDR3aa: CASSGGTGNYGYTF
d_gene: TRBD1; j_gene: TRBJ2-3; v_gene: TRBV7-2; abundance: once; CDR3nt: TGTGCCAGCAGCCCGGACAGGGGTACGCAGTATTTT; CDR3aa: CASSPDRGTQYF
d_gene: -; j_gene: TRBJ2-2; v_gene: TRBV6-1; abundance: -; CDR3nt: TGTGCCAGCAGTGAAGAAGTACAGGGCACCGGGGAGCTGTTTTTT; CDR3aa: CASSEEVQGTGELFF
d_gene: TRBD1; j_gene: TRBJ1-1; v_gene: TRBV4-1; abundance: -; CDR3nt: TGCGCCAGCAGCCAAGAAAGGGGTGTAGGGGGCCTGAACACTGAAGCTTTCTTT; CDR3aa: CASSQERGVGGLNTEAFF
d_gene: TRBD1; j_gene: TRBJ1-2; v_gene: TRBV18; abundance: -; CDR3nt: TGTGCCAGCTCCCCCGGACAGGACTATGGCTACACCTTC; CDR3aa: CASSPGQDYGYTF
d_gene: -; j_gene: TRBJ2-1; v_gene: TRBV29-1; abundance: -; CDR3nt: TGCAGCGTTGCCCGAGAGTCCTACAATGAGCAGTTCTTC; CDR3aa: CSVARESYNEQFF
d_gene: -; j_gene: TRBJ2-1; v_gene: TRBV7-2; abundance: -; CDR3nt: TGTGCCAGCAGCCTTGGACAGAGCTACAATGAGCAGTTCTTC; CDR3aa: CASSLGQSYNEQFF
d_gene: TRBD1; j_gene: TRBJ1-6; v_gene: TRBV13; abundance: -; CDR3nt: TGTGCCAGCAGCTCCGACAGGGTGGAAGGATCACCCCTCCACTTT; CDR3aa: CASSSDRVEGSPLHF
d_gene: -; j_gene: TRBJ2-7; v_gene: TRBV11-3; abundance: -; CDR3nt: TGTGCCAGCAGCTTAGGAGGGGGAAGCTCCTACGAGCAGTACTTC; CDR3aa: CASSLGGGSSYEQYF
d_gene: TRBD1; j_gene: TRBJ1-2; v_gene: TRBV28; abundance: -; CDR3nt: TGTGCCAGCAGCCACCAATGGACAGGGGTTACCTTC; CDR3aa: CASSHQWTGVTF
d_gene: -; j_gene: TRBJ2-3; v_gene: TRBV13; abundance: -; CDR3nt: TGTGCCAGCGGCTCGGGGTTTTTTGAGACAGATACGCAGTATTTT; CDR3aa: CASGSGFFETDTQYF
d_gene: TRBD2; j_gene: TRBJ2-7; v_gene: TRBV7-6; abundance: -; CDR3nt: TGTGCCAGCAGCCCGGGACTAGGAACCTACGAGCAGTACTTC; CDR3aa: CASSPGLGTYEQYF
d_gene: -; j_gene: TRBJ1-3; v_gene: TRBV15; abundance: -; CDR3nt: TGTGCCACCAGCAGAGACCGTCGAAACACCATATATTTT; CDR3aa: CATSRDRRNTIYF
d_gene: TRBD1; j_gene: TRBJ1-5; v_gene: TRBV28; abundance: -; CDR3nt: TGTGCCAGCAGTCCCCCCGACAGGGCAGGCAATCAGCCCCAGCATTTT; CDR3aa: CASSPPDRAGNQPQHF
d_gene: -; j_gene: TRBJ2-4; v_gene: TRBV6-1; abundance: -; CDR3nt: TGTGCCAGCAGCCAGGTAGACAAAAACATTCAGTACTTC; CDR3aa: CASSQVDKNIQYF
d_gene: -; j_gene: TRBJ2-5; v_gene: TRBV6-1; abundance: -; CDR3nt: TGTGCCAGCAGTCCGTTTACGGGGGACCAAGAGACCCAGTACTTC; CDR3aa: CASSPFTGDQETQYF
d_gene: -; j_gene: TRBJ1-1; v_gene: TRBV15; abundance: -; CDR3nt: TGTGCCACCAGCAGGGAGAGCGTCACTGAAGCTTTCTTT; CDR3aa: CATSRESVTEAFF
d_gene: TRBD1; j_gene: TRBJ1-2; v_gene: TRBV5-8; abundance: -; CDR3nt: TGTGCCAGCAGCTCCGGGACAGGGGCCGACTATGGCTACACCTTC; CDR3aa: CASSSGTGADYGYTF
d_gene: -; j_gene: TRBJ1-1; v_gene: TRBV7-3; abundance: -; CDR3nt: TGTGCCAGCAGCGCCTGGGAGACCGGCGAGGCTTTCTTT; CDR3aa: CASSAWETGEAFF
d_gene: -; j_gene: TRBJ2-2; v_gene: TRBV7-9; abundance: -; CDR3nt: TGTGCCAGCAGCTCGGACTTGGTGCGGACCGGGGAGCTGTTTTTT; CDR3aa: CASSSDLVRTGELFF
d_gene: -; j_gene: TRBJ1-1; v_gene: TRBV2; abundance: -; CDR3nt: TGTGCCAGCAGGGGACTTGAGTGGGGTATGAACACTGAAGCTTTCTTT; CDR3aa: CASRGLEWGMNTEAFF
d_gene: -; j_gene: TRBJ1-6; v_gene: TRBV5-1; abundance: -; CDR3nt: TGCGCCAGCAGCCTGGGGGCAGGGTTCGTACTATCACCCCTCCACTTT; CDR3aa: CASSLGAGFVLSPLHF
d_gene: TRBD1; j_gene: TRBJ2-3; v_gene: TRBV2; abundance: -; CDR3nt: TGTGCCAGCAGCCGGACAGGGGGAACAGATACGCAGTATTTT; CDR3aa: CASSRTGGTDTQYF
d_gene: TRBD1; j_gene: TRBJ1-5; v_gene: TRBV19; abundance: few; CDR3nt: TGTGCCAGCCTAGACAGGGTGGGAGATCAGCCCCAGCATTTT; CDR3aa: CASLDRVGDQPQHF